This T cell receptor beta chain comes out of a study of CD8+ T cells in alopecia areata. The study, taken as a whole, reports: Many expanded lesional clones persisted in scalp and blood during tofacitinib treatment. Clonality in the scalp and expanded CD8+ clones ranked among the top 100 were significantly decreased by tofacitinib.

This CDR3 is built from 15 residues. The ends lost 3 bases at V and 3 bases at J; junction bases unmatched: 10. Germline lookup yields CDR1 GTSNPN and CDR2 SVGIG (reference sequence). On this clone itself: No antigen is known for it.

The treatment here: oral pan-JAK inhibitor, 5-10 mg twice daily. Extracted from the samples, RNA was reverse transcribed into cDNA to serve as the sequencing template. Produced via immunoSEQ multiplex PCR; TCRdb's table is partial and in-frame only. Of roughly 250,000 clones in the sample, roughly 63% were seen once. This receptor was taken from a human donor with alopecia areata. Sample: CD4+ T cells sorted from blood, taken between weeks 51 and 54, from a patient treated with tofacitinib. The V call is TRBV30, the J call TRBJ1-1, with 7 bases aligning to TRBD1. The CDR3 region has the DNA TGTGCCTGGAGAATGTCAGGGGGTGAGCACACTGAAGCTTTCTTT. Translating gives CAWRMSGGEHTEAFF.